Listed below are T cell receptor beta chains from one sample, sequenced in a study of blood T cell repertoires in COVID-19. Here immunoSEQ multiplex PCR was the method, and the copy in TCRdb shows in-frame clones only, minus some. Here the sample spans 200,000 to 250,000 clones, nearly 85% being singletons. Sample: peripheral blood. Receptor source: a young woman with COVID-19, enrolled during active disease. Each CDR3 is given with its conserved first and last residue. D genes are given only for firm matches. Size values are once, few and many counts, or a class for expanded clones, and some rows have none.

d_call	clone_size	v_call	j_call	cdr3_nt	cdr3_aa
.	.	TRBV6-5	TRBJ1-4	TGTGCCAGCAGGCCCCCAGGGTTGTGGGAAAAACTGTTTTTT	CASRPPGLWEKLFF
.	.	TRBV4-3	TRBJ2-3	TGCGCCAGCAGCCAAGACCCCCGTCAGGGCACAGATACGCAGTATTTT	CASSQDPRQGTDTQYF
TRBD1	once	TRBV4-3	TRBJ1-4	TGCGCCAGCAGCCAAGATCAGGACTTGGACAGGGTCGACAAACTGTTTTTT	CASSQDQDLDRVDKLFF
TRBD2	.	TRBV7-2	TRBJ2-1	TGTGCCAGCAGCCCCTCGGGACTAGTGGGCTCCTACAATGAGCAGTTCTTC	CASSPSGLVGSYNEQFF
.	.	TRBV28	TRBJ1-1	TGTGCCAGCAGTTTATCGGTCCGGAACACTGAAGCTTTCTTT	CASSLSVRNTEAFF
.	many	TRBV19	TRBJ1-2	TGTGCCAGTAGCGTGACATCAAACTCGTTGGGCTACACCTTC	CASSVTSNSLGYTF
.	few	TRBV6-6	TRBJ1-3	TGTGCCAGCAGTTACTCGAGGAGTACTGGAAACACCATATATTTT	CASSYSRSTGNTIYF
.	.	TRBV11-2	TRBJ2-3	TGTGCCAGCAGACTTACCGGGACTGTCGCCACAGATACGCAGTATTTT	CASRLTGTVATDTQYF
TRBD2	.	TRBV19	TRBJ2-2	TGTGCCACGGTTCGGAGGGGTAGCGGGGGAGGCACCGGGGAGCTGTTTTTT	CATVRRGSGGGTGELFF
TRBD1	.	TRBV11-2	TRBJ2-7	TGTGCCAGCAGCTTACCGGGACAGGGCTCCTACGAGCAGTACTTC	CASSLPGQGSYEQYF
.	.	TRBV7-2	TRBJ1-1	TGTGCCAGCAGCCCAGAACGGCAGGGCTACACTGAAGCTTTCTTT	CASSPERQGYTEAFF
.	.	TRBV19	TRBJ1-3	TGTGCCAGTAGTATATATAACAGCTTATCGGTCAACACCATATATTTT	CASSIYNSLSVNTIYF
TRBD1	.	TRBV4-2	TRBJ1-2	TGTGCCAGCAGCCACGGGACAGGGGATGGCTACACCTTC	CASSHGTGDGYTF
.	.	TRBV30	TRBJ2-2	TGTGCCTGGAGCCCACACGGACTCCTGAACACCGGGGAGCTGTTTTTT	CAWSPHGLLNTGELFF
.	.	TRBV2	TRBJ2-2	TGTGCCAGCAGGGGCGATTGGGGGAGGATGTTTTTT	CASRGDWGRMFF
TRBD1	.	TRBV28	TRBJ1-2	TGTGCCAGCAGTCTGGGACAGAAGTATGGCTACACCTTC	CASSLGQKYGYTF
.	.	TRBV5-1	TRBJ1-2	TGCGCCAGCAGCCTCATGGCGGACTATGGCTACACCTTC	CASSLMADYGYTF
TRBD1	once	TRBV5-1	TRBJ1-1	TGCGCCAGCAGCGGCCGGGACAGTTTGAACACTGAAGCTTTCTTT	CASSGRDSLNTEAFF
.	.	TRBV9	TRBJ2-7	TGTGCCAGCAGCGTATCTGGGACAAACAACTACGAGCAGTACTTC	CASSVSGTNNYEQYF
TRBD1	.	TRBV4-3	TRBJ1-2	TGCGCCAGCAGTCGGGACAGGGTAAACTATGGCTACACCTTC	CASSRDRVNYGYTF
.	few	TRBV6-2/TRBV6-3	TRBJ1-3	TGTGCCAGCAGTTACTCGATCGAGAGCTACGGAAACACCATATATTTT	CASSYSIESYGNTIYF
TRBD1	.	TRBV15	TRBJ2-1	TGTGCCACCAGCCGCCGAGGGGACAGCTCCTACAATGAGCAGTTCTTC	CATSRRGDSSYNEQFF
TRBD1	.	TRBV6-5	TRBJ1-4	TGTGCCAGCAGGACAGGGGAGGGTAGGGAAAAACTGTTTTTT	CASRTGEGREKLFF